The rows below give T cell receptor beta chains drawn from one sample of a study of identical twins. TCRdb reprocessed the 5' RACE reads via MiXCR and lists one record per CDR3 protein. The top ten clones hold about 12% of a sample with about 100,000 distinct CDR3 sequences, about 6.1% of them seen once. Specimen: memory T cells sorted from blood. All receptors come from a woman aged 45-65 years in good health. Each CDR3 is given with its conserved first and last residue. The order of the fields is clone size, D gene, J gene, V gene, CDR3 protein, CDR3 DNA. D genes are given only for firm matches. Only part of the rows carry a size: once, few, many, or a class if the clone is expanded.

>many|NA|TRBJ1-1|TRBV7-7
CASSPTVNTEAFF
TGTGCTAGCAGCCCCACCGTGAACACTGAAGCTTTCTTT
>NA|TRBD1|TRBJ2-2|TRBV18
CASSNTGEEAGELFF
TGTGCCAGCTCAAACACAGGGGAAGAAGCCGGGGAGCTGTTTTTT
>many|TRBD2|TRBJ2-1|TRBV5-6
CASSLPTAGSYNEQFF
TGTGCCAGCAGCCTACCGACAGCGGGAAGCTACAATGAGCAGTTCTTC
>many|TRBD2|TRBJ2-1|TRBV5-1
CASTPAGGYNEQFF
TGCGCCAGCACCCCAGCGGGAGGCTACAATGAGCAGTTCTTC
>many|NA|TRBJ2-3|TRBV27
CASSLSRLHSADTQYF
TGTGCCAGCAGTTTATCAAGGTTACATAGCGCAGATACGCAGTATTTT
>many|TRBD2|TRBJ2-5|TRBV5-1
CASSSTSGRRETQYF
TGCGCCAGCAGCTCGACTAGCGGGAGGAGAGAGACCCAGTACTTC
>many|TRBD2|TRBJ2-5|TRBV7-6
CASSLAAGGRLETQYF
TGTGCCAGCAGCTTAGCGGCGGGAGGGAGATTAGAGACCCAGTACTTC
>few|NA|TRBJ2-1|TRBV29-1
CSVPSGGPISYNEQFF
TGCAGCGTCCCAAGTGGAGGGCCGATTTCCTACAATGAGCAGTTCTTC
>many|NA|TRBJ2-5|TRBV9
CASSAEDWGTQYF
TGTGCCAGCAGCGCGGAGGATTGGGGGACCCAGTACTTC
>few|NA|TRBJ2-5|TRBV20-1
CSAISDLEKTQYF
TGCAGTGCTATCAGCGATTTGGAAAAGACCCAGTACTTC
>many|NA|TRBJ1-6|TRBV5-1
CASSLTGPDNSPLHF
TGCGCCAGCAGCTTGACTGGGCCTGATAATTCACCCCTCCACTTT
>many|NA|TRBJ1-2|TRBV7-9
CASSWVQNGYTF
TGTGCCAGCAGCTGGGTACAAAATGGCTACACCTTC
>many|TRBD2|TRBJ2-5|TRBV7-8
CARPGLAGVETQYF
TGTGCCCGGCCGGGACTAGCGGGAGTTGAGACCCAGTACTTC
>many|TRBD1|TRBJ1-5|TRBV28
CASSPRDRGLDQPQHF
TGTGCCAGCAGTCCCCGGGACAGGGGGCTGGATCAGCCCCAGCATTTT
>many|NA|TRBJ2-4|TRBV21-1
CASSVASGRAVSKNIQYF
TGTGCCAGCAGCGTGGCTAGCGGGAGGGCCGTGTCCAAAAACATTCAGTACTTC
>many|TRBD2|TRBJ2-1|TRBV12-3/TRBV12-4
CASSPSGRFDNEQFF
TGTGCCAGCAGTCCTAGCGGGAGGTTTGACAATGAGCAGTTCTTC
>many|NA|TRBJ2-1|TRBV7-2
CASSATGNEQFF
TGTGCCAGCAGCGCTACGGGGAATGAGCAGTTCTTC
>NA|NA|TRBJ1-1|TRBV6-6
CATATGPDTEAFF
TGTGCCACCGCGACAGGACCGGACACTGAAGCTTTCTTT
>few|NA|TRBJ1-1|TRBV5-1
CASSLGTYGQAFF
TGCGCCAGCAGCTTGGGCACCTACGGCCAAGCTTTCTTT
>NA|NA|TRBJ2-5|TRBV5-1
CASSPTQGGPQYF
TGCGCCAGCAGCCCCACGCAGGGGGGCCCGCAGTACTTC
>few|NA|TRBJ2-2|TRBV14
CASSPLRVGGELFF
TGTGCCAGCAGCCCACTCAGGGTCGGCGGGGAGCTGTTTTTT
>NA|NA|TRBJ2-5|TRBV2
CASSGNFRDNQETQYF
TGTGCCAGCAGCGGGAATTTCCGGGACAACCAAGAGACCCAGTACTTC
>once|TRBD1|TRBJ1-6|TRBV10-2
CASREQGSGSPLHF
TGCGCCAGCAGGGAACAGGGGTCGGGTTCACCCCTCCACTTT
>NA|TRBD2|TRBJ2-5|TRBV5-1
CASSLGGGPEETQYF
TGCGCCAGCAGCTTGGGGGGGGGACCTGAAGAGACCCAGTACTTC
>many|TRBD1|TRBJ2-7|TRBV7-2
CASSSRGQAGRDYEQYF
TGTGCCAGCAGCTCTCGGGGACAGGCTGGCCGGGACTACGAGCAGTACTTC
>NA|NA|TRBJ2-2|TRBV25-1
CASSEPYGGTGELFF
TGTGCCAGCAGTGAGCCTTACGGGGGCACCGGGGAGCTGTTTTTT
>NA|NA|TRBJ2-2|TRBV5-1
CASSLAILTGELFF
TGCGCCAGCAGCTTGGCGATCCTGACCGGGGAGCTGTTTTTT
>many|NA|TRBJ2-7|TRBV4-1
CASSQDGQGYGEQYF
TGCGCCAGCAGCCAAGATGGGCAGGGGTATGGCGAGCAGTACTTC
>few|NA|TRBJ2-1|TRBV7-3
CASSSQGVGEQFF
TGTGCCAGCAGCTCGCAGGGTGTAGGTGAGCAGTTCTTC
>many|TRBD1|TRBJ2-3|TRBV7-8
CASKDRGRGDTQYF
TGTGCCAGCAAAGACAGGGGGCGAGGAGATACGCAGTATTTT
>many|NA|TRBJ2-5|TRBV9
CASSVGGLRETQYF
TGTGCCAGCAGCGTAGGGGGCCTACGAGAGACCCAGTACTTC
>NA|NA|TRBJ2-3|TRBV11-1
CASSLGEDTQYF
TGTGCCAGCAGCTTAGGGGAAGATACGCAGTATTTT
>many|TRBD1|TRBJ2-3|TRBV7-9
CASSFPGQGAGTQYF
TGTGCCAGCAGTTTCCCGGGACAGGGGGCTGGTACGCAGTATTTT
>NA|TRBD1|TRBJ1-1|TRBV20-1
CSARGVGQGARTEAFF
TGCAGTGCTAGAGGGGTGGGACAGGGGGCGCGTACTGAAGCTTTCTTT
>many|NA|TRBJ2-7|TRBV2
CASEMTPGEQYF
TGTGCCAGCGAAATGACACCAGGGGAGCAGTACTTC
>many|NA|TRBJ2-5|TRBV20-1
CSARRQGSQETQYF
TGCAGTGCTAGACGGCAGGGGTCCCAAGAGACCCAGTACTTC
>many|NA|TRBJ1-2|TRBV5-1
CASTSEGNYGYTF
TGCGCCTCAACCTCCGAGGGAAACTATGGCTACACCTTC
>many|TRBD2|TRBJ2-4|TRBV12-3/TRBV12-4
CASSPRLAGNPLAKNIQYF
TGTGCCAGCAGTCCCCGACTAGCGGGAAATCCCCTAGCCAAAAACATTCAGTACTTC
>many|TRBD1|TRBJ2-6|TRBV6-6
CASSSTRGGQGISGANVLTF
TGTGCCAGCAGTTCAACCAGGGGGGGACAGGGAATCTCTGGGGCCAACGTCCTGACTTTC
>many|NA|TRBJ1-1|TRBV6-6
CAGARGRSTEAFF
TGTGCCGGGGCGAGGGGAAGGAGCACTGAAGCTTTCTTT
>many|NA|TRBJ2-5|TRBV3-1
CASSQRRETQYF
TGTGCCAGCAGCCAGCGGAGGGAGACCCAGTACTTC
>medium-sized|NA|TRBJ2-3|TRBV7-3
CASSLSDDTQYF
TGTGCCAGCAGCCTCTCAGACGATACGCAGTATTTT
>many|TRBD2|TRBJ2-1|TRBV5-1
CASSPGLASYNEQFF
TGCGCCAGCAGCCCCGGACTAGCCTCCTACAATGAGCAGTTCTTC
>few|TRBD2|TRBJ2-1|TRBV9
CASSEGTGTRRNEQFF
TGTGCCAGCAGCGAGGGGACCGGGACTAGGCGCAATGAGCAGTTCTTC
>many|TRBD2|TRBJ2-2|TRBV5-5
CASSPGGGYTGELFF
TGTGCCAGCAGCCCCGGGGGGGGCTACACCGGGGAGCTGTTTTTT
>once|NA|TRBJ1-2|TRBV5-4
CASSLNPGEGYGYTF
TGTGCCAGCAGCTTGAACCCGGGTGAGGGCTATGGCTACACCTTC
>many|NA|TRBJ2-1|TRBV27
CASTKGGGDEQFF
TGTGCCAGCACTAAGGGAGGTGGCGATGAGCAGTTCTTC
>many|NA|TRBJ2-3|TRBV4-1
CASSQVASWSTDTQYF
TGCGCCAGCAGCCAAGTAGCTAGCTGGAGCACAGATACGCAGTATTTT
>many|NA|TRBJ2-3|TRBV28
CASSPRGPSGTDTQYF
TGTGCCAGCAGCCCCAGGGGGCCTAGCGGGACAGATACGCAGTATTTT
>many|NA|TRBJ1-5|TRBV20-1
CSARLQGPNQPQHF
TGCAGTGCCAGATTACAGGGCCCCAATCAGCCCCAGCATTTT
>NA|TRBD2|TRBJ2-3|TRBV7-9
CASRVSGSISDTQYF
TGTGCCAGCAGGGTTAGCGGGAGCATCTCAGATACGCAGTATTTT
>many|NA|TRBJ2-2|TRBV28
CASNRGTGELFF
TGTGCCAGCAACCGGGGTACCGGGGAGCTGTTTTTT
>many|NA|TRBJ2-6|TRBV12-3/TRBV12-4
CASSVFPGANVLTF
TGTGCCAGCAGTGTATTTCCTGGGGCCAACGTCCTGACTTTC
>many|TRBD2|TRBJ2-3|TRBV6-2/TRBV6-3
CASSYGLDGRDTQYF
TGTGCCAGCAGTTATGGACTAGACGGTCGAGATACGCAGTATTTT
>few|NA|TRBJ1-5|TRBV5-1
CASSPYGGNNQPQHF
TGCGCCAGCAGCCCATATGGGGGAAACAATCAGCCCCAGCATTTT
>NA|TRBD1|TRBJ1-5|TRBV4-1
CASSQEDRGFQPQHF
TGCGCCAGCAGCCAAGAAGACAGGGGATTTCAGCCCCAGCATTTT
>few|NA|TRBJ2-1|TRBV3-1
CASSQGASPYNEQFF
TGTGCCAGCAGCCAAGGAGCTAGTCCCTACAATGAGCAGTTCTTC
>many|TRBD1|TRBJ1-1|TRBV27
CASYRTGMNTEAFF
TGTGCCAGCTACCGGACAGGCATGAACACTGAAGCTTTCTTT